This TCR beta chain comes out of a study of CD8 T cells in ankylosing spondylitis. From the 5' RACE reads, TCRdb called clonotypes with MiXCR, one entry per CDR3 protein. Here the sample spans under 450,000 distinct CDR3 sequences, 17% being singletons. The length of the CDR3 is 16 residues. Trimming removed 1 base at V and 6 bases at J, with 16 bases between. Germline-derived CDR1 and CDR2 are SEHNR and FQNEAQ (reference sequence). This clonotype has only one observation. What it binds is unknown. Findings of the study overall: In the blood and synovial fluid of reactive arthritis, some motif variants had been previously reported. Typical of ankylosing spondylitis blood, it appeared, was a TCR beta motif of roughly eight highly homologous variants. Disease-linked clones bore a CD8+ phenotype, appearing relatively rarely in peripheral blood.

The receptor comes from a male donor with ankylosing spondylitis. The chain couples TRBV7-9 to TRBJ2-1, with D tentatively TRBD2 (7 bases). Sequencing was performed on blood, either unsorted or a sorted T cell fraction (not recorded which). The DNA for the CDR3 is TGTGCCAGCAGCTTAGGGGGGGGCAGGGAAACCAATGAGCAGTTCTTC. Amino acid sequence: CASSLGGGRETNEQFF.